The T cell receptor (beta chain) described here comes from a study of early T cells in non-severe SARS-CoV-2 infection. Across the whole study: The sequenced material was bulk RNA from unsorted whole blood, and its chains were unpaired. Study-level results: In VDJdb matching, anti-spike CD8 responses were favored while private and CD4 specificities went missing.

This clonotype appeared a few times. Its antigen is currently unknown. Attachment of unique molecular identifiers was made to individual cDNA molecules. TCRdb re-derived calls from the 5' RACE reads in MiXCR, one entry per CDR3 protein. This table has some 54,000 distinct CDR3 sequences, 8% to 10% appearing once. This receptor was obtained from an adult who was a healthcare worker with PCR-confirmed SARS-CoV-2 infection or an uninfected control (not recorded which). The sequencing input was whole blood.

In DNA form, the CDR3 reads TGTGCCAGCCATAGTGGCAGGGGGCTCTTCCACGAGCAGTACTTC. Its protein is CASHSGRGLFHEQYF. The chain uses TRBV19 and TRBJ2-7; TRBD1 matches 8 bases. The V gene end was trimmed by 9 bases and the J gene end by 5 bases; junction bases not matched to a gene: 15. The CDR3 consists of 15 residues. Germline CDR1 is LNHDA and CDR2 is SQIVND (reference sequence).